What follows are 20 T cell receptor beta chains derived from one specimen sequenced in a study of T cell repertoires in cytomegalovirus infection. What these receptors recognize is not known. TCRdb reprocessed the reads with MiXCR, giving one entry per CDR3 protein. The table has roughly 860,000 distinct CDR3 sequences, approximately 29% seen once. This specimen was cultured CD8+ T cells from PBMCs, taken from culture after CMV antigen stimulation. The origin of the receptors is a human donor in good health (CMV status not recorded). Some clones in this sample may be carry-over from other donors' samples.

A few counts support this clonotype. The chain joins TRBV6-6 to TRBJ1-4; 11 bases are a match to TRBD1. Germline CDR1 reads MNHNY; CDR2 reads SVGAGI (reference sequence). The CDR3 is 17 residues long. J lost 6 bases, V lost 2 bases, and 8 bases had no gene match. The CDR3 coding sequence is TGTGCCAGCAGTTACCGGGACAGGGGGTTACACGATGAAAAACTGTTTTTT. This translates into CASSYRDRGLHDEKLFF.

V and J are TRBV6-6 and TRBJ1-1; D may be TRBD1 (5 bases). CDR3 length equals 20 residues. The germline gives CDR1 MNHNY, CDR2 SVGAGI (reference sequence). Trimming took off 0 bases at V and 0 bases at J, with 23 bases between the two ends. The CDR3 region has the DNA TGTGCCAGCAGTTACTCGTTCTGGGAACAGGCCACCAACATGAACACTGAAGCTTTCTTT. Translated, it gives CASSYSFWEQATNMNTEAFF.

CDR3 sequence: CSASPHGGYDGYTF. The DNA of the CDR3 is TGCAGTGCTAGTCCCCACGGGGGATACGATGGCTACACCTTC. The chain recombines TRBV20-1 with TRBJ1-2, with a possible D match to TRBD1 (5 bases). CDR3 length: 14 amino acids. The V end was cut by 3 bases, the J end by 6 bases, with 17 bases between. CDR1 and CDR2 from the germline V gene are DFQATT and SNEGSKA (reference sequence).

The J gene is TRBJ1-2, the V gene TRBV7-6, with D possibly TRBD1 on 5 matching bases. CDR1 is SGHVS, CDR2 FNYEAQ, per germline. Trimming cost V 5 bases and J 4 bases, with 14 bases left between them. CDR3 length: 14 amino acids. CDR3 nucleotides: TGTGCCAGCAGCCCCCCGGGGGATGGCTATGGCTACACCTTC. Amino acid sequence: CASSPPGDGYGYTF. Full variable domain (remainder filled in from reference TRBV7-6 and TRBJ1-2): GAGVSQSPRYKVTKRGQDVALRCDPISGHVSLYWYRQALGQGPEFLTYFNYEAQQDKSGLPNDRFSAERPEGSISTLTIQRTEQRDSAMYRCASSPPGDGYGYTFGSGTRLTVV.

The sample holds a few counts of this clonotype. CDR3 sequence: CASSPSLAVNTEAFF. The CDR3 region has the DNA TGTGCCAGCAGCCCCTCATTGGCAGTGAACACTGAAGCTTTCTTT. The V gene is TRBV12-3 or TRBV12-4, the J gene TRBJ1-1; D is ambiguous. Trimming removed 6 bases from V and 0 bases from J, with 14 bases in between. The CDR3 is 15 residues long.

The chain recombines TRBV6-1 with TRBJ1-4; the D is unclear. The CDR3 sequence is 14 residues long. Trimming stripped 3 bases from V and 7 bases from J, with 12 bases between. The germline V gene has CDR1 MNHNS and CDR2 SASEGT. CDR3 coding DNA: TGTGCCAGCAGTGAGCACAGCCTGGCTGAAAAACTGTTTTTT. Its translation is CASSEHSLAEKLFF.

CDR3 amino acids: CASRGAGVEQFF. CDR3 in DNA: TGTGCCAGCAGGGGAGCGGGGGTCGAGCAGTTCTTC. V usage is TRBV6-4 and J usage is TRBJ2-1, with 8 bases fitting TRBD2. The germline gives CDR1 MRHNA, CDR2 SNTAGT. V was clipped by 6 bases and J by 10 bases; unmatched bases: 5. There are 12 residues in the CDR3.

A few counts support this clonotype. The V gene is TRBV19, the J gene TRBJ1-2, with D perhaps TRBD1 (6 bases). The germline V gene has CDR1 LNHDA and CDR2 SQIVND (reference sequence). Trimming stripped 5 bases from V and 3 bases from J, with 13 bases between. This CDR3 has 14 residues. CDR3 sequence reads: CASSPHSGDYGYTF. CDR3 DNA sequence: TGTGCCAGTAGTCCCCACTCAGGGGACTATGGCTACACCTTC. Looking up the rest from reference TRBV19 and TRBJ1-2 gives the full variable domain: DGGITQSPKYLFRKEGQNVTLSCEQNLNHDAMYWYRQDPGQGLRLIYYSQIVNDFQKGDIAEGYSVSREKKESFPLTVTSAQKNPTAFYLCASSPHSGDYGYTFGSGTRLTVV.

This clonotype was observed a handful of times. The V gene is TRBV4-3, the J gene TRBJ1-3; D gene uncertain. The CDR3 has 15 amino acids. V shed 0 bases and J shed 2 bases, with 8 bases lying between them. The germline V gene has CDR1 LGHNA and CDR2 YSLEER. The CDR3 DNA is TGCGCCAGCAGCCAAGATGTAACCGCTGGAAACACCATATATTTT. Its translation: CASSQDVTAGNTIYF.

The V and J genes are TRBV4-1 and TRBJ2-1; D ambiguous. There are 14 residues in the CDR3. Per the germline V gene, CDR1 is MGHRA and CDR2 is YSYEKL. V was clipped by 0 bases and J by 2 bases, with 5 bases between them. Written as DNA, the CDR3 is TGCGCCAGCAGCCAAGAGGTCACCTACAATGAGCAGTTCTTC. Translated, it gives CASSQEVTYNEQFF.

This clonotype occurred a few times. The chain has TRBV6-5 and TRBJ1-6; D unclear. This CDR3 region has 19 residues. Trimming took 2 bases from V and 11 from J, leaving 28 bases between them. Germline loops: CDR1 MNHEY, CDR2 SVGAGI. For the CDR3, the DNA is TGTGCCAGCAGTTACGGGTCTGTTCGGACGGATAATATGAATCCACCCCTCCACTTT. It yields the protein CASSYGSVRTDNMNPPLHF.

The chain has TRBV7-8 and TRBJ2-1, with D unclear. CDR1 and CDR2 (germline): SGHVS, FQNEAQ. The CDR3 is 14 residues long. Trimming took off 3 bases at V and 8 bases at J, with 14 bases between the two ends. The CDR3 nucleotides are TGTGCCAGCAGCTTCCTTGGATCCGGCTATGAGCAGTTCTTC. The encoded protein is CASSFLGSGYEQFF.

V gene TRBV18 combines with J gene TRBJ2-2, with 8 bases fitting TRBD1. Germline CDR1 and CDR2: KGHSH and LQKENI. The V segment lost 4 bases and the J segment 0 bases; nucleotides outside the gene matches: 19. The CDR3 has 21 residues. The DNA for the CDR3 is TGTGCCAGCTCACTCAACAGGGGGTCTGTGACACTACCGTCGAACACCGGGGAGCTGTTTTTT. This translates into CASSLNRGSVTLPSNTGELFF.

The genes are TRBV2 and TRBJ1-2; D gene uncertain. Germline CDR1 SNHLY, CDR2 FYNNEI. Trimming left V 4 bases short and J 12 bases short, with 9 bases between. CDR3 length: 10 amino acids. The CDR3 is CASSGGSHTF. CDR3 bases: TGTGCCAGCAGTGGAGGGAGCCACACCTTC.

The chain links TRBV7-6 to TRBJ1-1; possible D gene TRBD1, 5 bases. The CDR3 runs to 15 residues. V shed 5 bases and J shed 4 bases, with 17 bases lying between them. The germline gives CDR1 SGHVS, CDR2 FNYEAQ. The CDR3 DNA follows: TGTGCCAGCAGCCCAGTGGGGGAAGGGTTCACTGAAGCTTTCTTT. It specifies CASSPVGEGFTEAFF.

This clonotype was counted ten times or more. This rearrangement joins TRBV15 to TRBJ1-4; the D is unclear. The CDR3 contains 15 residues. Germline CDR1 reads LNHNV; CDR2 reads YYDKDF (reference sequence). The V gene lost 1 base and the J gene lost 2 bases, with 8 bases spanning the gap. CDR3 nucleotide sequence: TGTGCCACCAGCAGAGTCAGGACGACTAATGAAAAACTGTTTTTT. It is translated as CATSRVRTTNEKLFF.

V and J are TRBV27 and TRBJ2-5; the D is unclear. Trimming took off 4 bases at V and 6 bases at J, with 18 bases between the two ends. The germline V gene encodes CDR1 MNHEY and CDR2 SMNVEV (reference sequence). The CDR3 length is 15 residues. The CDR3 is CASSSGFRMRQTQYF. CDR3 sequence (DNA): TGTGCCAGCAGTTCTGGTTTCCGGATGCGTCAGACCCAGTACTTC.

The V gene is TRBV6-6, the J gene TRBJ2-4; 9 nucleotides line up with TRBD2. This CDR3 is built from 17 residues. V trimming: 0 bases; J trimming: 1 base; junction bases outside the gene matches: 4. The germline V gene encodes CDR1 MNHNY and CDR2 SVGAGI (reference sequence). The CDR3 region has the DNA TGTGCCAGCAGTTACTCGTTCGCGGGGGGGGCCAAAAACATTCAGTACTTC. Translated, it gives CASSYSFAGGAKNIQYF.

This clonotype was found a few times. In DNA, the CDR3 is TGTGCCAGCAGGACACAGGGGTTCAATCAGCCCCAGCATTTT. Amino acid sequence: CASRTQGFNQPQHF. The V and J genes are TRBV2 and TRBJ1-5, with 7 bases fitting TRBD1. The CDR3 has 14 amino acids. Losses at the gene ends were 6 bases for V and 3 bases for J; bases not matched to a gene: 5. Germline CDR1 is SNHLY and CDR2 is FYNNEI.

This clonotype was picked up a small number of times. J is TRBJ1-1 and V is TRBV7-2; D is uncertain. Germline V lookup: CDR1 SGHTA, CDR2 FQGNSA. V was clipped by 2 bases and J by 3 bases, with 7 bases between them. CDR3 length: 13 amino acids. The CDR3 bases are TGTGCCAGCAGCTTAAACTTGGACACTGAAGCTTTCTTT. It translates to CASSLNLDTEAFF.